This T cell receptor beta chain was obtained from a study of blood T cell repertoires in COVID-19. The overall study: T cells, B-cell-depleted T cells, or PBMCs provided the cDNA or gDNA that served as material.

The repertoire was sequenced with immunoSEQ multiplex PCR; TCRdb's copy has only in-frame clones and lacks some. The sample shows about 55,000 clones, just over 85% of them seen only once. The CDR3 loop spans 13 amino acids. The germline gives CDR1 SNHLY, CDR2 FYNNEI. Trimming left V 6 bases short and J 7 bases short, with 13 bases between. The sequenced sample was peripheral blood. This sequence was found in a man between 65 and 79 years old with acute or convalescent COVID-19. The gene calls are TRBV2 and TRBJ1-5; D not resolved. The CDR3 is CASSEGEGQPQHF. The CDR3 region has the DNA TGTGCCAGCAGCGAGGGTGAAGGGCAGCCCCAGCATTTT.